Listed below are T cell receptor beta chains from one sample, sequenced in a study of monozygotic twins with inflammatory bowel disease. TCRdb reworked the 5' RACE reads into one entry per CDR3 protein, no DNA. The sample holds about 440,000 distinct CDR3 sequences. The sample was blood. These receptors were obtained from a human donor with ulcerative colitis or Crohn's disease, or a healthy co-twin of an affected twin (not recorded which). Each CDR3 is given with its conserved first and last residue.

CDR3aa	j_gene	v_gene
CASSLSSREQFF	TRBJ2-1	TRBV7-6
CASSYQLGQGYEQYF	TRBJ2-7	TRBV5-1
CASSQDEVAGYNEQFF	TRBJ2-1	TRBV4-3
CASTLGDEAYEQYF	TRBJ2-7	TRBV2
CSVDYRGLETQYF	TRBJ2-5	TRBV29-1
CASSSRGGQVWGTDTQYF	TRBJ2-3	TRBV28
CASSSPDRGRRGYTF	TRBJ1-2	TRBV27
CSVGPGLAGLSPQFF	TRBJ2-1	TRBV29-1
CAISESWDIQETQYF	TRBJ2-5	TRBV10-3
CASSFSGYEQYF	TRBJ2-7	TRBV12-3/TRBV12-4
CASSPGIGRESSTDTQYF	TRBJ2-3	TRBV4-3
CASSSGLAGASTDTQYF	TRBJ2-3	TRBV12-3/TRBV12-4
CASNPPGTGAYGYTF	TRBJ1-2	TRBV19
CASSPVGSETQYF	TRBJ2-5	TRBV18
CASSQAGGAYGYTF	TRBJ1-2	TRBV3-1
CSSAGVNSYEQYF	TRBJ2-7	TRBV20-1
CASSLTPLAGYTGELFF	TRBJ2-2	TRBV7-3
CSVVGGWGGNTIYF	TRBJ1-3	TRBV29-1
CASSLRQGVINEQFF	TRBJ2-1	TRBV12-3/TRBV12-4
CASSLGQGLFAYEQYF	TRBJ2-7	TRBV27
CASSQSQNTEAFF	TRBJ1-1	TRBV14
CASSFSQYGTSEFETKETQYF	TRBJ2-5	TRBV5-1
CAWSASAGGSIF	TRBJ2-1	TRBV30
CASSLGVGGTEAFF	TRBJ1-1	TRBV7-8
CSAPMDNEQFF	TRBJ2-1	TRBV20-1
CASSAGQADLSYTF	TRBJ1-2	TRBV12-3/TRBV12-4